The 16 T cell receptor beta chains reported below all come from one sample, sequenced in a study of beta chain features in type 1 diabetes. General study points: TCRB CDR3s from Type 1 diabetes patients were moderately but significantly shorter in all four CD4+ subsets.

These TCRs are of unknown antigen specificity. The whole isolated RNA underwent reverse transcription, so sequencing captured expressed TCRB transcripts. TCRdb keeps only in-frame clones here, not all; method: immunoSEQ multiplex PCR. Here the sample spans some 330,000 clones, about 12% being singletons. Sequencing was done on a sample of naive CD4+ T cells from blood. These receptors came from a young woman with type 1 diabetes.

As concerns this clone: One end of the junction varies from germline; a read error may be responsible. The chain carries TRBV7-7 and TRBJ2-7; 10 positions match TRBD2. In germline, CDR1 is SSHAT, CDR2 FNYEAQ (reference sequence). The CDR3 totals 14 residues. CDR3 in DNA: TGTGCTAGCAGCGTCGCTAGCGGGGGCTACGAGCAGTACTTC. This sequence encodes CASSVASGGYEQYF.

This clone was seen only a few times. The chain combines TRBV30 with TRBJ1-2, with 8 nucleotides matching TRBD1. This CDR3 spans 14 amino acids. Germline V CDR1 and CDR2: GTSNPN, SVGIG (reference sequence). The junction had 9 bases not matched to a gene; V was cut back by 3 bases and J by 6 bases. DNA for the CDR3: TGTGCCTGGAGCCCGCAGGCGACAGGGGATGGCTACACCTTC. This encodes CAWSPQATGDGYTF.

The V and J genes are TRBV5-1 and TRBJ2-2; the D gene is possibly TRBD2 (5 bases). Per germline, CDR1 SGHRS and CDR2 YFSETQ. V was shortened by 0 bases and J by 1 base, with 7 bases between the two germline ends. The CDR3 consists of 15 residues. CDR3 sequence (DNA): TGCGCCAGCAGCTTGGCACTAGGGAACACCGGGGAGCTGTTTTTT. Translated, it gives CASSLALGNTGELFF. The full variable domain, with the rest looked up from reference TRBV5-1 and TRBJ2-2, is KAGVTQTPRYLIKTRGQQVTLSCSPISGHRSVSWYQQTPGQGLQFLFEYFSETQRNKGNFPGRFSGRQFSNSRSEMNVSTLELGDSALYLCASSLALGNTGELFFGEGSRLTVL.

This clone was seen a handful of times. The rearrangement uses TRBV5-4 and TRBJ2-4; TRBD1 matches 10 bases. J gave up 10 bases and V 3 bases, and 7 bases lay outside the gene matches. Germline CDR1 is SGHNT and CDR2 is YYREEE (reference sequence). The CDR3 consists of 14 residues. CDR3 sequence (DNA): TGTGCCAGCAGCTCCGGGACAGGGGAAGTGATTCAGTACTTC. Translation gives CASSSGTGEVIQYF.

The chain has TRBV7-8 and TRBJ2-7, with D possibly being TRBD1 (5 bases). CDR3 size: 15 residues. Germline CDR1 and CDR2: SGHVS and FQNEAQ. The germline V and J ends were trimmed by 4 bases and 4 bases, with 17 bases remaining between them. CDR3 region: CASSYGPTGPYEQYF. CDR3 coding DNA: TGTGCCAGCAGCTATGGGCCCACAGGACCGTACGAGCAGTACTTC.

This chain links TRBV27 with TRBJ2-1; TRBD2 matches at 9 bases. The V and J ends lost 8 bases and 8 bases, in that order; junction bases with no gene match: 13. Looked up from germline, CDR1 is MNHEY and CDR2 is SMNVEV (reference sequence). CDR3 length: 15 residues. In nucleotides, the CDR3 is TGTGCCAGCGCCGAACTAGCGGGTGGGAAGGATGAGCAGTTCTTC. Protein product: CASAELAGGKDEQFF.

DNA for the CDR3: TGTGCCAGCTCAGCCGGACAGGGATCCTTGGGTGAGCAGTTCTTC. It yields the protein CASSAGQGSLGEQFF. The chain links TRBV18 to TRBJ2-1; 8 bases match TRBD1. Germline assignment: CDR1 KGHSH and CDR2 LQKENI. The trim removed 5 bases at V and 9 bases at J, leaving 12 bases unmatched. The CDR3 is made up of 15 amino acids.

This clone was found a few times. The rearrangement links TRBV9 to TRBJ2-7, with 8 bases identical to TRBD1. V was pared by 3 bases and J by 4 bases, with 6 bases of the junction left unmatched. The CDR3 sequence is 14 residues long. Germline lookup yields CDR1 SGDLS and CDR2 YYNGEE. CDR3 loop: CASSATGAWYEQYF. CDR3 DNA: TGTGCCAGCAGCGCGACAGGGGCATGGTACGAGCAGTACTTC.

This rearrangement joins TRBV5-1 to TRBJ2-1; 7 bases fit TRBD1. Germline V gene data show CDR1 as SGHRS and CDR2 as YFSETQ. V shed 0 bases, J shed 3 bases, and the junction held 3 bases outside the gene matches. The CDR3 is made up of 15 amino acids. The CDR3, as DNA: TGCGCCAGCAGCTTGGACGGGACAGACTACAATGAGCAGTTCTTC. Amino acid sequence: CASSLDGTDYNEQFF.

This clone was picked up a small number of times. The chain joins TRBV6-5 to TRBJ2-7; TRBD1 matches at 11 bases. Germline V CDR1 and CDR2: MNHEY, SVGAGI. The CDR3 loop spans 15 amino acids. V shed 5 bases, J shed 1 base, and the junction held 4 bases outside the gene matches. CDR3 in amino acids: CASSVRDRGSYEQYF. CDR3 DNA: TGTGCCAGCAGTGTCCGGGACAGGGGGTCCTACGAGCAGTACTTC.

As for this clone: Different DNA sequences within this sample yield the same CDR3. The chain carries TRBV7-9 and TRBJ1-2, with TRBD1 identical over 7 bases. The germline V gene encodes CDR1 SEHNR and CDR2 FQNEAQ (reference sequence). V was pared by 2 bases and J by 3 bases, with 3 bases of the junction left unmatched. CDR3 size: 14 residues. This CDR3 reads CASSLRDSDYGYTF. Written as DNA, the CDR3 is TGTGCCAGCAGCTTACGGGACAGCGACTATGGCTACACCTTC.

There are a few counts of this clone. The chain recombines TRBV28 with TRBJ2-1, with 8 bases aligning to TRBD1. The CDR3 has 14 residues. The J segment lost 2 bases and the V segment lost 7 bases, leaving 4 bases of the junction unmatched. Per germline, CDR1 MDHEN and CDR2 SYDVKM. The CDR3 sequence: CASIVTGAYNEQFF. The CDR3 DNA follows: TGTGCCAGCATTGTGACAGGGGCCTACAATGAGCAGTTCTTC.

The chain links TRBV4-3 to TRBJ2-7, with D maybe TRBD1 (5 bases). The germline V and J ends were trimmed by 0 bases and 2 bases, with 11 bases remaining between them. Looked up from germline, CDR1 is LGHNA and CDR2 is YSLEER. The CDR3 extends over 15 amino acids. Here the CDR3 reads CASSQDRSGPYEQYF. CDR3 DNA sequence: TGCGCCAGCAGCCAAGATCGGTCAGGGCCCTACGAGCAGTACTTC.

This clone has more than one count but fewer than ten. This chain connects TRBV5-6 to TRBJ2-7; D is perhaps TRBD2 (5 bases). Trimming shortened V by 1 base and J by 1 base, and 12 bases separated the two germline ends. This CDR3 contains 15 residues. CDR1 SGHDT and CDR2 YYEEEE come from the germline V gene. CDR3 sequence (DNA): TGTGCCAGCAGCTTGTTTATGTCGGGATCCTACGAGCAGTACTTC. It codes for CASSLFMSGSYEQYF.

This clone has a handful of counts. This rearrangement joins TRBV20-1 to TRBJ2-3, with D maybe TRBD1 (5 bases). CDR1 DFQATT and CDR2 SNEGSKA come from the germline V gene (reference sequence). The CDR3 extends over 11 amino acids. The chain's CDR3 is CRVGATDTQYF. The CDR3 DNA reads TGCAGGGTAGGGGCCACAGATACGCAGTATTTT.

The rearrangement uses TRBV28 and TRBJ2-5; 7 nucleotides agree with TRBD1. Trimming took 5 bases from V and 4 from J; bases not matched to a gene: 1. Germline loops: CDR1 MDHEN, CDR2 SYDVKM. This CDR3 contains 12 residues. CDR3 region: CASSTGVETQYF. CDR3 nucleotide sequence: TGTGCCAGCAGTACAGGGGTAGAGACCCAGTACTTC.